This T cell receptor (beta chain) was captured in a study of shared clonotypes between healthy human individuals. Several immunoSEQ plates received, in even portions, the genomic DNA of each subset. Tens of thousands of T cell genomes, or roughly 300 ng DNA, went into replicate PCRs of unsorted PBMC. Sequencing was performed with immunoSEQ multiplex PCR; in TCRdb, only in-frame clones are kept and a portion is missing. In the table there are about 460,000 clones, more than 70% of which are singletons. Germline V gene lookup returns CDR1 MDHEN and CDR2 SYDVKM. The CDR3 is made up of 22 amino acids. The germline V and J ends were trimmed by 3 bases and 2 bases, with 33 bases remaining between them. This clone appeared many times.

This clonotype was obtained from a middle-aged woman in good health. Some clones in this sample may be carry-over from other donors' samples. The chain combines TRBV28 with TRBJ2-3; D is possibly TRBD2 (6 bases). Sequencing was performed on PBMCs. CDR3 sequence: CASSFTRPAIELARVPTDTQYF. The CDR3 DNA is TGTGCCAGCAGTTTCACCCGGCCTGCGATCGAACTAGCTCGAGTCCCCACAGATACGCAGTATTTT.